These T cell receptor beta chains were read from a single sample in a study of OX40 agonist ivuxolimab in advanced cancers. Clones were sequenced by immunoSEQ multiplex PCR, and TCRdb holds only the in-frame ones, with some missing. Of about 110,000 clones in the sample, approximately 89% were seen once. The sample consisted of CD4+ or CD8+ T cells sorted from blood, taken in a trial of the OX40 agonist ivuxolimab. The receptor set was obtained from an adult with an advanced solid tumor such as melanoma, head and neck, liver or kidney cancer. CDR3s include the opening cysteine and the closing phenylalanine or tryptophan. The D gene is left open where the match is weak. Size is omitted from some rows. Given values are once, few, many or a class for expanded clones.

v_call	clone_size	d_call	j_call	cdr3_nt	cdr3_aa
TRBV9	NA	NA	TRBJ2-2	TGTGCCAGCAGCGTCAGCGGGTCCCCTGACCACACCGGGGAGCTGTTTTTT	CASSVSGSPDHTGELFF
TRBV7-2	NA	NA	TRBJ1-2	TGTGCCAGCAGCGACCAGACAGCGAACTATGGCTACACCTTC	CASSDQTANYGYTF
TRBV2	NA	NA	TRBJ1-2	TGTGCCAGCAGTATACAGGGCGCTATCCCTAAATTC	CASSIQGAIPKF
TRBV19	NA	TRBD2	TRBJ2-2	TGTGCCAGTATCAAGGAGAGCGGGAATATTCAGAACACCGGGGAGCTGTTTTTT	CASIKESGNIQNTGELFF
TRBV5-4	NA	NA	TRBJ1-1	TGTGCCAGCAGAACCGGACGCTACACTGAAGCTTTCTTT	CASRTGRYTEAFF
TRBV6-5	NA	NA	TRBJ2-7	TGTGCCAGCAGTCCGACAGGCCTCAGCTCCTACGAGCAGTACTTC	CASSPTGLSSYEQYF
TRBV5-1	NA	NA	TRBJ1-4	TGCGCCAGCAGCTCCGTCGGGGGGGATGAAAAACTGTTTTTT	CASSSVGGDEKLFF
TRBV28	once	TRBD1	TRBJ2-7	TGTGCCAGCAATTCTGTAGGGCAGGGGGCATTAAGCGAGCAGTACTTC	CASNSVGQGALSEQYF
TRBV11-2	NA	NA	TRBJ2-3	TGTGCCAGCAGCTTAGGCAGGGGCACAGATACGCAGTATTTT	CASSLGRGTDTQYF
TRBV11-2	once	TRBD1	TRBJ1-2	TGTGCCAGCAGCCACAGCGGGACAGGGGTCTCTGGCTACACCTTC	CASSHSGTGVSGYTF
TRBV7-2	NA	NA	TRBJ1-2	TGTGCCAGCAGCGACTTCCGACTCGGCTCTAGCGGCTACACCTTC	CASSDFRLGSSGYTF
TRBV21-1	NA	NA	TRBJ2-1	TGTGCCAGCAGCAAAACTAAACAGGGGAGGTCCTACAATGAGCAGTTCTTC	CASSKTKQGRSYNEQFF